Presented here are 12 T cell receptor beta chains from one specimen sequenced in a study of Tregs in tolerant kidney transplant recipients. Assay: immunoSEQ multiplex PCR; the TCRdb copy retains only in-frame clones and omits some. Its clone listing holds 30,000 or so clones. The sequencing used CD8+ T cells from blood, collected before the transplant. The receptor set was obtained from a human donor who received a combined kidney and bone marrow transplant.

As concerns this clone: Sequencing ends 3 residues short of the CDR3 end; the germline J gene provides the rest. The J gene is TRBJ1-3, the V gene TRBV19; D is uncertain. Trimming removed 8 bases from V and 0 bases from J, with 8 bases in between. The CDR3 is 13 residues long. Per germline, CDR1 LNHDA and CDR2 SQIVND (reference sequence). CDR3 sequence: CASFDSSGNTIYF. The sequenced part of the CDR3 DNA is TGTGCCAGTTTCGATAGCTCTGGAAACACC.

Concerning this clone itself: The sequenced fragment ends 3 residues before the CDR3 boundary, so the rest is inferred from the germline J gene. In the same sample, other DNA sequences code for this CDR3. The chain recombines TRBV30 with TRBJ1-1; possibly TRBD1 for D (5 bases). Germline V gene lookup returns CDR1 GTSNPN and CDR2 SVGIG (reference sequence). CDR3 length: 13 residues. This CDR3 reads CAWSRPGSTEAFF. The part of the CDR3 DNA that was read is TGTGCCTGGAGTCGGCCAGGGAGCACCGAA.

For this clone: The read ends 3 residues before the CDR3 terminus; that terminus is restored from the germline J gene. The gene calls are TRBV29-1 and TRBJ2-7; 10 positions match TRBD1. The J segment lost 5 bases and the V segment lost 4 bases, leaving 11 bases of the junction unmatched. This CDR3 spans 15 amino acids. Per germline, CDR1 SQVTM and CDR2 ANQGSEA. CDR3 amino acids: CSVGGDRGLLDEQYF. CDR3 DNA (partial): TGCAGCGTTGGAGGAGACAGGGGGCTTCTGGACGAG.

Concerning this clone itself: Read sequence stops 3 residues before the CDR3 end, and the germline J gene provides the missing end. The rearrangement uses TRBV5-6 and TRBJ1-1, with D perhaps matching TRBD1 (5 bases). Germline values: CDR1 SGHDT, CDR2 YYEEEE. V was shortened by 2 bases and J by 2 bases, with 10 bases between the two germline ends. This CDR3 has 14 amino acids. The sequenced CDR3 bases are TGTGCCAGCAGCTTTCAGGGTGGAAACACTGAA. Protein: CASSFQGGNTE. The whole CDR3 region reads CASSFQGGNTEAFF. Based on the CDR3 plus reference TRBV5-6 and TRBJ1-1, the full variable domain is DAGVTQSPTHLIKTRGQQVTLRCSPKSGHDTVSWYQQALGQGPQFIFQYYEEEERQRGNFPDRFSGHQFPNYSSELNVNALLLGDSALYLCASSFQGGNTEAFFGQGTRLTVV.

Notes on this clone: The read comes to an end 3 residues before the CDR3 does, leaving the germline J gene to fill in the end. The rearrangement joins TRBV20-1 to TRBJ1-1; D not certain. Trimming left V 4 bases short and J 0 bases short, with 9 bases between. The CDR3 has 13 amino acids. Germline V gene lookup returns CDR1 DFQATT and CDR2 SNEGSKA (reference sequence). This chain's CDR3 is CSAIPTLNTEAFF. The sequenced part of the CDR3 DNA is TGCAGTGCTATTCCCACACTGAACACTGAA.

Notes on this clone: The read ends 3 residues shy of where the CDR3 ends; the end is completed using the germline J gene. The J gene is TRBJ2-2, the V gene TRBV29-1; 9 bases are a match to TRBD1. Germline V gene data show CDR1 as SQVTM and CDR2 as ANQGSEA. V was pared by 6 bases and J by 5 bases, with 13 bases of the junction left unmatched. The CDR3 totals 16 residues. The CDR3 reads CSVLNPGTGRTGELFF. CDR3 DNA (partial): TGCAGCGTCCTCAACCCGGGGACAGGGAGGACCGGGGAG.

On this clone: The read comes to an end 3 residues before the CDR3 does, leaving the germline J gene to fill in the end. This chain uses TRBV19 with TRBJ1-1; no clear D gene. The CDR3 sequence is 12 residues long. The V gene lost 3 bases and the J gene lost 1 base, with 3 bases spanning the gap. Germline lookup yields CDR1 LNHDA and CDR2 SQIVND (reference sequence). The CDR3 DNA, read in part, is TGTGCCAGTAGTATCGGGAACACTGAA. The encoded protein is CASSIGNTE. The whole CDR3 sequence is CASSIGNTEAFF. Filled out from reference TRBV19 and TRBJ1-1, the complete variable domain reads DGGITQSPKYLFRKEGQNVTLSCEQNLNHDAMYWYRQDPGQGLRLIYYSQIVNDFQKGDIAEGYSVSREKKESFPLTVTSAQKNPTAFYLCASSIGNTEAFFGQGTRLTVV.

The CDR3 DNA, read in part, is TGCAGTGCTCAAACCCACGGGACAGGGACCTACGAG. Encoded protein: CSAQTHGTGTYE. In full, the CDR3 is CSAQTHGTGTYEQYF. The gene calls are TRBV20-1 and TRBJ2-7, with 9 positions matching TRBD1. The DNA ends 3 residues before the CDR3 does, and the rest of the CDR3 is filled in from the germline J gene. The CDR3 totals 15 residues. The V gene end was trimmed by 5 bases and the J gene end by 2 bases; junction bases not matched to a gene: 10. Per germline, CDR1 DFQATT and CDR2 SNEGSKA (reference sequence).

Comments on this clone: The read ends 3 residues early relative to the CDR3; the germline J gene fills the gap. V gene TRBV19 combines with J gene TRBJ1-2; 7 nucleotides match TRBD1. There are 12 residues in the CDR3. Germline loops: CDR1 LNHDA, CDR2 SQIVND (reference sequence). Trimming cost V 7 bases and J 4 bases; bases outside gene matches: 3. This CDR3 reads CASTGTVYGYTF. CDR3 bases read: TGTGCCAGTACCGGGACAGTCTATGGC.

Concerning this clone: The CDR3 end falls 3 residues outside the read, so it is completed with the germline J gene. The chain uses TRBV5-1 and TRBJ1-2, with 8 bases identical to TRBD1. This CDR3 spans 12 amino acids. The germline CDR1 and CDR2 sequences are SGHRS and YFSETQ. V dropped 7 bases and J dropped 7; count of bases not matched to a gene: 6. CDR3 bases read: TGCGCCAGCGGATCAGGGGGCCTTGGC. This gives the protein CASGSGGLG. The entire CDR3 protein is CASGSGGLGYTF. The whole variable domain, remainder taken from reference TRBV5-1 and TRBJ1-2, is KAGVTQTPRYLIKTRGQQVTLSCSPISGHRSVSWYQQTPGQGLQFLFEYFSETQRNKGNFPGRFSGRQFSNSRSEMNVSTLELGDSALYLCASGSGGLGYTFGSGTRLTVV.

Concerning this clone itself: The missing CDR3 end, 3 residues past where the read stops, is filled in from the germline J gene. The genes are TRBV19 and TRBJ1-1; 10 positions match TRBD1. This CDR3 spans 15 amino acids. Per the germline V gene, CDR1 is LNHDA and CDR2 is SQIVND (reference sequence). The CDR3 DNA, read in part, is TGTGCCAGTAGTATCCTGGGGACAGGGGTATCGGAA. It encodes CASSILGTGVSE. The complete CDR3 protein is CASSILGTGVSEAFF.

Points on this clone: The missing CDR3 end, 3 residues past where the read stops, is filled in from the germline J gene. The genes are TRBV29-1 and TRBJ1-1; the match to TRBD1 covers 8 bases. Germline V CDR1 and CDR2: SQVTM, ANQGSEA. After removal of 7 bases from V and 7 bases from J, the junction contained 8 bases not matched to a gene. This CDR3 has 12 amino acids. CDR3 DNA (partial): TGCAGCGCGGGGGCAGGGGGCTTTGAA. Amino acids: CSAGAGGFE. The full CDR3 reads CSAGAGGFEAFF.